The 22 T cell receptor beta chains given below trace back to one sample, sequenced in a study of blood T cell repertoires in COVID-19. Measured with immunoSEQ multiplex PCR; TCRdb has only the in-frame clones, and not every one. This table has 340,000 or so clones, over 70% appearing once. Source material: peripheral blood. Receptors were obtained from a man aged 30-40 years with active or convalescent COVID-19.

This clone has a handful of counts. The V call is TRBV6-5, the J call TRBJ1-1; TRBD1 agrees at 9 bases. The CDR3 is 12 residues long. Per germline, CDR1 MNHEY and CDR2 SVGAGI. V lost 6 bases and J lost 11; bases outside the gene matches: 7. The CDR3 is CASSLDRGDAFF. The CDR3 coding sequence is TGTGCCAGCAGCCTCGACAGGGGGGACGCTTTCTTT.

The V call is TRBV12-3 or TRBV12-4, the J call TRBJ1-6, with D possibly matching TRBD1 (6 bases). V was shortened by 4 bases and J by 8 bases, with 9 bases between the two germline ends. The CDR3 spans 13 residues. Written as DNA, the CDR3 is TGTGCCAGCAGTTCCAGGGGTGATTCACCCCTCCACTTT. Its protein product is CASSSRGDSPLHF.

The rearrangement joins TRBV4-3 to TRBJ2-7, with TRBD2 as a possible D gene (6 bases). Germline CDR1 and CDR2: LGHNA and YSLEER. This CDR3 contains 17 residues. V lost 0 bases and J lost 2, with 17 bases in between. The CDR3 coding sequence is TGCGCCAGCAGCCAAGAAATGGAGACTAGGAATCCCTACGAGCAGTACTTC. Residues: CASSQEMETRNPYEQYF.

The chain couples TRBV27 to TRBJ2-3, with 14 bases that match TRBD2. V gave up 5 bases and J gave up 3 bases; unmatched junction bases: 4. The CDR3 spans 16 residues. Germline V gives CDR1 MNHEY, CDR2 SMNVEV (reference sequence). The CDR3 sequence is CASSHGLAGGTDTQYF. CDR3 nucleotide sequence: TGTGCCAGCAGTCACGGACTAGCGGGAGGAACAGATACGCAGTATTTT.

The genes are TRBV28 and TRBJ2-7; the match to TRBD2 covers 12 bases. The V segment lost 5 bases and the J segment 4 bases; nucleotides outside the gene matches: 9. This CDR3 spans 16 amino acids. Germline lookup yields CDR1 MDHEN and CDR2 SYDVKM. CDR3 residues: CASSQFSTSGSYEQYF. The CDR3 DNA sequence: TGTGCCAGCAGTCAATTCTCGACTAGCGGGAGTTACGAGCAGTACTTC.

The rearrangement uses TRBV15 and TRBJ2-1; TRBD2 is a possible D gene (5 bases). The CDR3 length is 15 residues. The germline gives CDR1 LNHNV, CDR2 YYDKDF (reference sequence). The V gene lost 0 bases and the J gene lost 0 bases, with 6 bases spanning the gap. The CDR3 coding sequence is TGTGCCACCAGCAGAGATCGGGGCTCCTACAATGAGCAGTTCTTC. It is translated as CATSRDRGSYNEQFF.

This clone has just one count. J is TRBJ1-2 and V is TRBV19; 7 nucleotides agree with TRBD1. The V gene's germline CDR1 is LNHDA and CDR2 SQIVND (reference sequence). The trim removed 2 bases at V and 7 bases at J, leaving 7 bases unmatched. This CDR3 spans 14 amino acids. The CDR3 DNA follows: TGTGCCAGTAGTATAAGGCGACAGGGATCTGGCTACACCTTC. Encoded protein: CASSIRRQGSGYTF.

This clone was seen a handful of times. The chain joins TRBV4-3 to TRBJ2-7, with 7 bases aligning to TRBD2. Germline values: CDR1 LGHNA, CDR2 YSLEER. The trim removed 0 bases at V and 2 bases at J, leaving 13 bases unmatched. The CDR3 is made up of 18 amino acids. The CDR3 is CASSQDWGRRGGTYEQYF. The CDR3 coding sequence is TGCGCCAGCAGCCAAGATTGGGGACGGCGGGGAGGGACCTACGAGCAGTACTTC.

The chain has TRBV5-4 and TRBJ2-3, with a possible D match to TRBD2 (7 bases). This CDR3 has 17 residues. Trimming stripped 0 bases from V and 3 bases from J, with 17 bases between. Germline V lookup: CDR1 SGHNT, CDR2 YYREEE (reference sequence). The CDR3 loop reads CASSLAGGGRSTDTQYF. CDR3 DNA: TGTGCCAGCAGCTTGGCCGGGGGCGGGAGATCTACAGATACGCAGTATTTT.

The CDR3 loop is CASSQERSLGRNTEAFF. The DNA of the CDR3 is TGCGCCAGCAGCCAAGAACGGAGCCTCGGAAGGAACACTGAAGCTTTCTTT. The V gene is TRBV4-3, the J gene TRBJ1-1; D unresolved. V dropped 0 bases and J dropped 1 base, with 15 bases sitting between them. Germline lookup yields CDR1 LGHNA and CDR2 YSLEER. The CDR3 loop spans 17 amino acids.

V usage is TRBV13 and J usage is TRBJ2-2, with 11 bases lining up with TRBD2. The CDR3 is 14 residues long. The V and J ends lost 3 bases and 6 bases, in that order; junction bases with no gene match: 0. Germline values: CDR1 PRHDT, CDR2 FYEKMQ (reference sequence). CDR3 nucleotide sequence: TGTGCCAGCAGCTTTAGCGGGGGGGCCGGGGAGCTGTTTTTT. It codes for CASSFSGGAGELFF.

The genes are TRBV5-1 and TRBJ1-2; D perhaps matches TRBD1 (6 bases). Germline loops: CDR1 SGHRS, CDR2 YFSETQ. The germline V and J ends were trimmed by 0 bases and 4 bases, with 19 bases remaining between them. The CDR3 has 17 residues. The CDR3 DNA follows: TGCGCCAGCAGCTTGGCCCTTAAGGGGGTAACCGTCTATGGCTACACCTTC. Amino acids: CASSLALKGVTVYGYTF.

The table lists this clone with a count of one. The V gene is TRBV27, the J gene TRBJ2-7; TRBD2 is a possible D gene (6 bases). The V end lost 4 bases, the J end lost 4 bases, and 14 bases lay between the germline ends. This CDR3 has 14 residues. Per germline, CDR1 MNHEY and CDR2 SMNVEV (reference sequence). CDR3 in DNA: TGTGCCAGCAGTTCCCCTCCGGGGGATTACGAGCAGTACTTC. It yields the protein CASSSPPGDYEQYF.

With regard to this clone: Other nucleotide sequences from this sample produce the same CDR3. The genes are TRBV7-2 and TRBJ1-2; D gene uncertain. This CDR3 region has 13 residues. V was cut by 1 base and J by 3 bases, with 6 bases left in between. Germline CDR1 and CDR2: SGHTA and FQGNSA. CDR3 bases: TGTGCCAGCAGCTTAGATCGAGACTATGGCTACACCTTC. It specifies CASSLDRDYGYTF.

The chain is built from TRBV7-2 and TRBJ1-1, with unresolved D. This CDR3 region has 14 residues. V was pared by 1 base and J by 7 bases, with 13 bases between. Germline V CDR1 and CDR2: SGHTA, FQGNSA. CDR3 region: CASSLVEGLGEAFF. DNA for the CDR3: TGTGCCAGCAGCTTAGTCGAGGGCCTGGGTGAAGCTTTCTTT.

V gene TRBV7-2 combines with J gene TRBJ1-1, with a weak D call TRBD1 (6 bases). V was cut by 4 bases and J by 5 bases, with 20 bases left in between. The CDR3 covers 16 residues. CDR1 is SGHTA, CDR2 FQGNSA, per germline. As DNA, the CDR3 is TGTGCCAGCAGCTCCGACAGGATTGGAGTTGGAACTGAAGCTTTCTTT. Protein sequence: CASSSDRIGVGTEAFF.

V and J are TRBV9 and TRBJ1-2, with D tentatively TRBD1 (5 bases). CDR1 SGDLS and CDR2 YYNGEE come from the germline V gene. V was cut by 0 bases and J by 6 bases, with 18 bases left in between. The CDR3 loop spans 16 amino acids. CDR3 in DNA: TGTGCCAGCAGCGTAGGGCCCCAGGGAGGCGGCAATGGCTACACCTTC. It specifies CASSVGPQGGGNGYTF.

CDR3 region: CASSLGKQREPQHF. The CDR3 DNA is TGTGCCAGCAGCCTCGGGAAGCAGAGGGAGCCCCAGCATTTT. The chain has TRBV4-2 and TRBJ1-5; D is unclear. The CDR3 loop spans 14 amino acids. Germline V gives CDR1 LGHNA, CDR2 YNFKEQ. Trimming pared 4 bases from V and 8 bases from J, leaving 15 bases between.

V and J are TRBV7-2 and TRBJ1-1; D remains unclear. CDR1 and CDR2 from the germline V gene are SGHTA and FQGNSA. The V gene lost 4 bases and the J gene lost 4 bases, with 13 bases spanning the gap. This CDR3 comprises 14 residues. This CDR3 reads CASSSGSAGTEAFF. As DNA, the CDR3 is TGTGCCAGCAGCTCCGGATCCGCGGGCACTGAAGCTTTCTTT.

This chain uses TRBV4-1 with TRBJ2-1; D possibly corresponds to TRBD2 (5 bases). V was trimmed by 3 bases and J by 2 bases, leaving 14 bases between them. Germline V gives CDR1 MGHRA, CDR2 YSYEKL. The CDR3 is made up of 16 amino acids. For the CDR3, the DNA is TGCGCCAGCAGCCAGGGAGAGGGATGGGCCTACAATGAGCAGTTCTTC. Amino acids: CASSQGEGWAYNEQFF.

The V gene is TRBV5-4, the J gene TRBJ2-5; D is unresolved. The CDR3 is 11 residues long. CDR1 is SGHNT and CDR2 is YYREEE in the germline V gene (reference sequence). V dropped 1 base and J dropped 6 bases, with 4 bases sitting between them. CDR3 amino acids: CASSLTKTQYF. In DNA form, the CDR3 reads TGTGCCAGCAGCTTGACAAAGACCCAGTACTTC.

The CDR3 loop is CASSYQDRANTEAFF. CDR3 coding DNA: TGTGCCAGCAGTTACCAGGACAGGGCGAACACTGAAGCTTTCTTT. This chain connects TRBV6-5 to TRBJ1-1, with 8 positions matching TRBD1. CDR1 is MNHEY, CDR2 SVGAGI, per germline. The CDR3 is made up of 15 amino acids. V gave up 2 bases and J gave up 1 base; unmatched junction bases: 3.